This T cell receptor beta chain was obtained from a study of T cells after somatic rescue of genetic block. Libraries were prepared by immunoSEQ multiplex PCR; TCRdb keeps only in-frame clonotypes and omits some of them. The top ten hold 2.8% of the sample, which has more than 65,000 clones, approximately 91% seen once. The sample comprised peripheral blood mononuclear cells (PBMCs). This TCR was sampled from a man aged 30-40 years.

CDR3: CATSRGLKNIQYF. The DNA of the CDR3 is TGTGCCACCAGCAGAGGTCTAAAAAACATTCAGTACTTC. The rearrangement links TRBV15 to TRBJ2-4; no definite D call. This CDR3 region has 13 residues. Germline values: CDR1 LNHNV, CDR2 YYDKDF (reference sequence). With 1 base removed from V and 4 bases from J, the gap between germline ends came to 5 bases.